The 32 T cell receptor delta chains reported below all come from one sample, sequenced in a study of gamma-delta T cells after stem cell transplantation. TCRdb re-processed the RT-PCR reads using CATT. This sample has some 3,500 delta-chain clones, with over 10% found just once. Input material: gamma-delta T cells. The receptors stem from a human donor. It is not recorded whose cells these are; they may come from a transplant donor.

The J gene is TRDJ2, the V gene TRAV29/DV5, with D perhaps TRDD2 (6 bases). Per the germline V gene, CDR1 is NSMFDY and CDR2 is ISSIKDK. The CDR3 contains 14 residues. Deletions cut 6 bases from V and 4 bases from J, with 16 bases between. The CDR3 region is CAVSYRLSTAQLFF. The CDR3 coding sequence is TGTGCAGTCTCCTACAGGCTGTCGACAGCACAACTCTTCTTT.

This clone was seen more than once but under ten times. The chain links TRDV3 to TRDJ1; 7 bases line up with TRDD2. The CDR3 runs to 16 residues. After removal of 4 bases from V and 2 bases from J, the junction contained 16 bases not matched to a gene. From germline, CDR1 is TVYSNPD and CDR2 GDNSRS (reference sequence). In DNA form, the CDR3 reads TGTGCCTGCCCGGCCCCTTCCTTCCGCTCAACCGATAAACTCATCTTT. Translating it yields CACPAPSFRSTDKLIF.

This clone appeared a few times. The chain has TRDV1 and TRDJ1; 7 nucleotides agree with TRDD3. This CDR3 is built from 17 residues. V gave up 1 base and J gave up 1 base; unmatched junction bases: 9. Looked up from germline, CDR1 is TSWWSYY and CDR2 is QGS. The DNA of the CDR3 is TGTGCTCTTGGGGAACATCTTACTGGGATACTCACCGATAAACTCATCTTT. Translating gives CALGEHLTGILTDKLIF.

This clone was observed a few times. The V gene is TRDV1, the J gene TRDJ1, with 12 bases fitting TRDD3. CDR3 length: 22 residues. Germline-derived CDR1 and CDR2 are TSWWSYY and QGS. V was clipped by 5 bases and J by 3 bases; unmatched bases: 25. The CDR3 reads CALGIPLPTGVLGDTDADKLIF. The CDR3 nucleotides are TGTGCTCTTGGGATCCCCCTTCCTACAGGAGTACTGGGGGATACCGACGCCGATAAACTCATCTTT.

This clone was counted only a few times. The chain is built from TRDV3 and TRDJ1, with 8 bases matching TRDD2. This CDR3 has 19 amino acids. Germline-derived CDR1 and CDR2 are TVYSNPD and GDNSRS (reference sequence). J was trimmed by 0 bases and V by 4 bases; bases with no gene match: 22. CDR3 in amino acids: CASQAFLEKVGFHTDKLIF. For the CDR3, the DNA is TGTGCCTCACAGGCCTTCCTAGAAAAGGTCGGTTTCCACACCGATAAACTCATCTTT.

In its sample, this clone is large. The chain combines TRDV2 with TRDJ2, with 11 bases matching TRDD3. The CDR3 extends over 15 amino acids. With V trimmed by 3 bases and J by 2 bases, 1 base remained unmatched. Germline-derived CDR1 and CDR2 are GEAIGNYY and EKD. The CDR3 loop is CACDAGGYLTAQLFF. DNA for the CDR3: TGTGCCTGTGACGCTGGGGGATACTTGACAGCACAACTCTTCTTT.

The J gene is TRDJ3, the V gene TRDV1; 10 nucleotides line up with TRDD3. Germline trimming cut 2 bases from V and 0 bases from J; bases unmatched to any gene: 19. The CDR3 extends over 24 amino acids. CDR1 TSWWSYY and CDR2 QGS come from the germline V gene. The CDR3 sequence is CALGEYVPPGDTGPSSWDTRQMFF. In DNA form, the CDR3 reads TGTGCTCTTGGGGAATATGTTCCCCCGGGGGATACGGGCCCTAGCTCCTGGGACACCCGACAGATGTTTTTC.

In DNA form, the CDR3 reads TGTGCTCTTGGGGACCCCAAAGGCACCGGGGGATACGGGTACACCGATAAACTCATCTTT. Residues: CALGDPKGTGGYGYTDKLIF. V gene TRDV1 combines with J gene TRDJ1, with 10 bases that match TRDD3. No J gene was available from TCRdb, and it was assigned here by a germline match of the DNA. The V and J ends lost 3 bases and 0 bases, in that order; junction bases with no gene match: 16. The CDR3 has 20 residues. Germline assignment: CDR1 TSWWSYY and CDR2 QGS.

This clone is categorized as medium-sized. The V gene is TRDV2, the J gene TRDJ1, with 8 nucleotides matching TRDD3. The CDR3 sequence is 12 residues long. In germline, CDR1 is GEAIGNYY, CDR2 EKD. Trimming at V came to 8 bases and at J to 1 base, leaving 2 bases not matched to a gene. The CDR3 DNA follows: TGTGCCTATGGGGGATGCACCGATAAACTCATCTTT. Its protein is CAYGGCTDKLIF.

A note on this clone: A clone one base away is much larger, so this may be a read error. Additional DNA sequences in this sample encode the identical CDR3. This chain links TRDV2 with TRDJ1; 13 bases match TRDD3. The CDR3 totals 16 residues. Looked up from germline, CDR1 is GEAIGNYY and CDR2 is EKD. CDR3 nucleotide sequence: TGTGCCTGTGACACCGTACTGGGGGATACGCGGGGAGGACTCATCTTC. This sequence encodes CACDTVLGDTRGGLIF.

For this clone: Different DNA sequences within this sample yield the same CDR3. The chain uses TRDV1 and TRDJ1; no clear D gene. Trimming shortened V by 3 bases and J by 0 bases, and 17 bases separated the two germline ends. CDR3 size: 17 residues. CDR1 and CDR2 (germline): TSWWSYY, QGS. The CDR3 loop reads CALGERQLGKYTDKLIF. The CDR3 DNA is TGTGCTCTTGGGGAGCGGCAGTTGGGAAAGTACACCGATAAACTCATCTTT.

This clone was detected only once. No call was made for the V gene; the J gene is TRDJ1. This CDR3 region has 17 residues. CDR3 in DNA: TGTGCTCTTGGGTTGGCCTTCTCACATCTGTACACCGATAAACTCATCTTT. Amino acid sequence: CALGLAFSHLYTDKLIF.

In its sample, this clone was seen a few times. The V call is TRDV1, the J call TRDJ1; TRDD3 matches at 8 bases. CDR3 length equals 20 residues. J lost 0 bases, V lost 1 base, and 16 bases had no gene match. Germline CDR1 is TSWWSYY and CDR2 is QGS. The CDR3 bases are TGTGCTCTTGGGGAACCGGCCTCACTGGGGGTCTTCCTTCACACCGATAAACTCATCTTT. It encodes CALGEPASLGVFLHTDKLIF.

This clone turned up a few times. One junction end does not reproduce the germline sequence, and a read error may be involved. The chain recombines TRDV1 with TRDJ1; D is unclear. The CDR3 is made up of 16 amino acids. CDR1 is TSWWSYY and CDR2 is QGS in the germline V gene. The CDR3 loop is CALGELPQMGTGKLIF. CDR3 DNA: TGTGCTCTTGGGGAACTACCCCAAATGGGCACCGGTAAACTCATCTTT.

In this sample, this clone is medium-sized. V is TRDV1 and J is TRDJ1, with D uncertain. Trimming removed 4 bases from V and 4 bases from J, with 16 bases in between. CDR3 length: 15 residues. Germline-derived CDR1 and CDR2 are TSWWSYY and QGS. CDR3: CALGAPMGGVDKLIF. The CDR3 DNA is TGTGCTCTTGGGGCCCCAATGGGAGGAGTCGATAAACTCATCTTT.

The genes are TRDV3 and TRDJ2; D gene unclear. This CDR3 region has 11 residues. Germline V gene sequence: CDR1 TVYSNPD, CDR2 GDNSRS (reference sequence). Trimming left V 3 bases short and J 6 bases short, with 8 bases between. CDR3 sequence: CAFRRAAQLFF. The CDR3 DNA reads TGTGCCTTCAGGCGGGCAGCACAACTCTTCTTT. Based on the CDR3 plus reference TRDV3 and TRDJ2, the full variable domain is CDKVTQSSPDQTVASGSEVVLLCTYDTVYSNPDLFWYRIRPDYSFQFVFYGDNSRSEGADFTQGRFSVKHILTQKAFHLVISPVRTEDSATYYCAFRRAAQLFFGKGTQLIVEP.

The V and J genes are TRDV1 and TRDJ1; maybe TRDD3 (6 bases). TCRdb supplies no J gene; here it was assigned by aligning the nucleotide sequence to germline. The germline CDR1 and CDR2 sequences are TSWWSYY and QGS. Trimming stripped 2 bases from V and 3 bases from J, with 25 bases between. This CDR3 region has 19 residues. The DNA of the CDR3 is TGTGCTCTTGGGGAAGTAGACGCGATACCGGGGTACTGGGCCGATAAACTCATCTTT. Amino acid sequence: CALGEVDAIPGYWADKLIF.

This sequence joins TRDV2 and TRDJ3; no clear D gene. The J gene is not listed in TCRdb, so it was assigned here from a DNA match to germline. V was cut by 0 bases and J by 2 bases, with 22 bases left in between. Per the germline V gene, CDR1 is GEAIGNYY and CDR2 is EKD. This CDR3 region has 21 residues. CDR3 amino acids: CACDTGRFTGNRPWDTRQMFF. CDR3 nucleotide sequence: TGTGCCTGTGACACCGGCCGGTTTACAGGGAATCGCCCCTGGGACACCCGACAGATGTTTTTC.

This clone was counted only a few times. The chain recombines TRDV1 with TRDJ2; 9 bases align to TRDD3. Germline V gene sequence: CDR1 TSWWSYY, CDR2 QGS. CDR3 length: 21 residues. Unmatched junction bases numbered 17, after V lost 0 bases and J lost 3 bases. DNA for the CDR3: TGTGCTCTTGGGGAACTTCGACGCCCCTTCGAGGGGATACGTGTGACAGCACAACTCTTCTTT. It encodes CALGELRRPFEGIRVTAQLFF.

This clone appeared a few times. The chain uses TRDV1 and TRDJ1; 10 bases line up with TRDD3. Germline values: CDR1 TSWWSYY, CDR2 QGS. This CDR3 is 17 amino acids long. With 4 bases clipped from V and 2 bases from J, the junction kept 10 bases outside the gene matches. CDR3 coding DNA: TGTGCTCTTGGGGGCGGGCCCCTGGGGGATAGGACCGATAAACTCATCTTT. This codes for CALGGGPLGDRTDKLIF.

This clone was found a few times. CDR3 region: CAAQFGCWGLGRTDKLIF. The CDR3 DNA reads as TGTGCAGCGCAATTCGGGTGCTGGGGCTTGGGTCGAACCGATAAACTCATCTTT. The V gene is TRAV29/DV5, the J gene TRDJ1, with D tentatively TRDD3 (6 bases). The ends were cut back, 5 bases at V and 2 bases at J, with 28 bases in the middle. This CDR3 region has 18 residues. CDR1 is NSMFDY, CDR2 ISSIKDK, per germline.

In this sample, this clone turned up a few times. The chain joins TRDV1 to TRDJ1, with 12 bases matching TRDD3. CDR1 is TSWWSYY and CDR2 is QGS in the germline V gene. V trimming: 1 base; J trimming: 5 bases; junction bases outside the gene matches: 26. The CDR3 covers 23 residues. The CDR3 DNA reads as TGTGCTCTTGGGGAACGTAGTACATCTTACTGGGGGATACCCCAACGATTTAGGGATAAACTCATCTTT. Translation: CALGERSTSYWGIPQRFRDKLIF.

This clone was found a few times. The chain uses TRDV1 and TRDJ1; 7 positions agree with TRDD3. This CDR3 comprises 23 residues. Losses at the gene ends were 2 bases for V and 7 bases for J; bases not matched to a gene: 34. Germline V lookup: CDR1 TSWWSYY, CDR2 QGS. CDR3 amino acids: CALGEFPPIPAQWDTLEGGKLIF. CDR3 in DNA: TGTGCTCTTGGGGAATTCCCACCCATTCCTGCACAGTGGGATACATTGGAGGGGGGTAAACTCATCTTT.

This clone was seen only a few times. The chain recombines TRDV3 with TRDJ1; the match to TRDD3 covers 9 bases. With V trimmed by 1 base and J by 0 bases, 18 bases remained unmatched. The CDR3 is 19 residues long. CDR1 and CDR2 (germline): TVYSNPD, GDNSRS (reference sequence). CDR3: CAFNPTPGGWGFYTDKLIF. The CDR3 DNA is TGTGCCTTTAATCCTACACCTGGGGGATGGGGATTTTACACCGATAAACTCATCTTT.

The table lists this clone with a few counts. V usage is TRDV1 and J usage is TRDJ1; TRDD3 matches at 9 bases. Germline lookup yields CDR1 TSWWSYY and CDR2 QGS. The trim removed 1 base at V and 2 bases at J, leaving 17 bases unmatched. CDR3 size: 20 residues. CDR3 sequence (DNA): TGTGCTCTTGGGGAACGATACCGGACAGTACTGGGGGAGAAAACCGATAAACTCATCTTT. It is translated as CALGERYRTVLGEKTDKLIF.

This rearrangement joins TRDV1 to TRDJ1; TRDD3 aligns across 7 bases. TCRdb is silent on the J gene; assignment here came from matching the DNA to germline. This CDR3 region has 21 residues. The germline V gene has CDR1 TSWWSYY and CDR2 QGS. The V segment lost 1 base and the J segment 0 bases; nucleotides outside the gene matches: 20. The CDR3 is CALGERSRRERGDLYTDKLIF. CDR3 in DNA: TGTGCTCTTGGGGAACGGTCCCGAAGGGAACGGGGGGATCTGTACACCGATAAACTCATCTTT.

This clone is judged medium-sized. The chain uses TRDV1 and TRDJ3; D is ambiguous. In germline, CDR1 is TSWWSYY, CDR2 QGS. Trimming removed 0 bases from V and 6 bases from J, with 12 bases in between. The length of the CDR3 is 17 residues. In DNA, the CDR3 is TGTGCTCTTGGGGAACTTAATCCGTCGGAGGACACCCGACAGATGTTTTTC. Its translation is CALGELNPSEDTRQMFF.

As to this clone: Germline and junction disagree at one end, which may indicate a read error. The chain combines TRDV1 with TRDJ2, with D possibly matching TRDD2 (8 bases). Germline values: CDR1 TSWWSYY, CDR2 QGS. The CDR3 contains 21 residues. The DNA of the CDR3 is TGTGCTTTTGGGGAACCTCTTCCTACTTCCCACCTGGGGGGAAAGACAGCACAACTCTTCTTT. This translates into CAFGEPLPTSHLGGKTAQLFF.

This clone was observed a handful of times. The CDR3 loop is CALGEGLPGLPKDDKLIF. Written as DNA, the CDR3 is TGTGCTCTTGGGGAAGGGCTACCTGGGCTCCCAAAAGACGATAAACTCATCTTT. The chain combines TRDV1 with TRDJ1; perhaps TRDD3 as D (5 bases). Germline V CDR1 and CDR2: TSWWSYY, QGS. Trimming removed 2 bases at V and 4 bases at J, with 23 bases between. The CDR3 sequence is 18 residues long.

A note on this clone: One junction end does not reproduce the germline sequence, and a read error may be involved. This sample includes further DNA sequences coding for the same CDR3. J is TRDJ3 and V is TRDV2, with D tentatively TRDD3 (5 bases). The CDR3 is made up of 16 amino acids. Germline assignment: CDR1 GEAIGNYY and CDR2 EKD. CDR3: CACDRASSWDTRQMFF. The CDR3 DNA follows: TGTGCCTGTGACAGAGCGAGCTCCTGGGACACTCGACAGATGTTTTTC.

This clone is medium-sized in the sample. The V and J genes are TRDV2 and TRDJ3; 7 nucleotides match TRDD3. Germline CDR1 is GEAIGNYY and CDR2 is EKD. CDR3 size: 18 residues. J lost 0 bases, V lost 3 bases, and 7 bases had no gene match. The CDR3 DNA is TGTGCCTGTGACCTGCTGGGGGGCCTCTCCTGGGACACCCGACAGATGTTTTTC. Translation gives CACDLLGGLSWDTRQMFF.

This clone was counted only a few times. A much larger clone differs from this one at a single base, so this may be a read error. Different DNA sequences within this sample yield the same CDR3. The rearrangement uses TRDV2 and TRDJ1; perhaps TRDD3 as D (5 bases). The CDR3 sequence is 15 residues long. CDR1 and CDR2 from the germline V gene are GEAIGNYY and EKD. The CDR3 region has the DNA TGTGCCTGTGACACGGGGGCACTGTACACCGATAAACTCATCTTC. It yields the protein CACDTGALYTDKLIF.